The 4 T cell receptor beta chains reported below all come from one sample, sequenced in a study of early T cells in non-severe SARS-CoV-2 infection (dated by TCRdb to 2020 to 2022). Library preparation used 5' RACE. The listed sequencing device is NextSeq 500. Starting from the raw public reads, TCRdb applied fastp trimming at Q25, assembled clones with MiXCR and retained in-frame beta chains. All rows with the same CDR3 protein become a single entry with the most common DNA and genes. The sample table records 20,000 to 25,000 distinct CDR3 sequences; 5% to 5.5% of these occur just once. Jointly, the top ten make up about 11% of the sample. The material sequenced was whole blood. The receptors here all came from an adult who was a healthcare worker with PCR-confirmed SARS-CoV-2 infection or an uninfected control (not recorded which).

This clonotype showed up many times. The rearrangement joins TRBV27 to TRBJ2-7; possible D gene TRBD2, 6 bases. Germline CDR1 reads MNHEY; CDR2 reads SMNVEV (reference sequence). V was pared by 4 bases and J by 3 bases, with 13 bases between. The CDR3 covers 14 residues. CDR3 residues: CASSSLSGNYEQYV. CDR3 bases: TGTGCCAGCAGTTCCCTTAGCGGAAACTACGAGCAGTACGTC.

This clonotype was found many times. The rearrangement uses TRBV4-3 and TRBJ2-7; perhaps TRBD2 as D (6 bases). The CDR3 has 17 amino acids. Trimming pared 0 bases from V and 0 bases from J, leaving 15 bases between. Germline V gives CDR1 LGHNA, CDR2 YSLEER. CDR3: CASSQDGAGSGSYEQYF. In DNA form, the CDR3 reads TGCGCCAGCAGCCAAGACGGGGCGGGATCTGGCTCCTACGAGCAGTACTTC.

Ten or more counts support this clonotype. The chain couples TRBV7-8 to TRBJ2-7; no clear D gene. Trimming took 10 bases from V and 2 from J, leaving 15 bases between them. Germline V gives CDR1 SGHVS, CDR2 FQNEAQ. There are 13 residues in the CDR3. In DNA form, the CDR3 reads TGTGCCACCTCCCTGGCTATACCCTACGAGCAGTACTTC. Translating gives CATSLAIPYEQYF.

This clonotype was counted ten times or more. The rearrangement joins TRBV7-8 to TRBJ2-2; 7 bases are a match to TRBD2. Germline CDR1 is SGHVS and CDR2 is FQNEAQ. Unmatched junction bases numbered 6, after V lost 3 bases and J lost 2 bases. The length of the CDR3 is 16 residues. The CDR3 bases are TGTGCCAGCAGCTTTTCCGGGAGGAGTAACACCGGGGAGCTGTTTTTT. Encoded protein: CASSFSGRSNTGELFF.